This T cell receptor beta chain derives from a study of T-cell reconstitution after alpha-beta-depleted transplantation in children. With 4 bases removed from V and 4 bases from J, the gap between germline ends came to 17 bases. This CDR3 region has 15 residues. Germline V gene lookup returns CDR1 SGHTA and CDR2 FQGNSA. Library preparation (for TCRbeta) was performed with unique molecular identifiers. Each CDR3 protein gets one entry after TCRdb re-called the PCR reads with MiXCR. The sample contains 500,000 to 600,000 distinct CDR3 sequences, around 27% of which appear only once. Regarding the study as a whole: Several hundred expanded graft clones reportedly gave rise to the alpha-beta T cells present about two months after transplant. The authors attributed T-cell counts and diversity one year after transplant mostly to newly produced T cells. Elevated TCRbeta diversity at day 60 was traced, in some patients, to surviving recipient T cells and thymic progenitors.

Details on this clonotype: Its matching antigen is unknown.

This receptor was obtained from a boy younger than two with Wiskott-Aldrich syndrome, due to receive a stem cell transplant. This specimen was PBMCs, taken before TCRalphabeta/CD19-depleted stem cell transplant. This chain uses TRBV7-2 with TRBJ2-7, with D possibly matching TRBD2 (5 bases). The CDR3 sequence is CASSSQYGNIYEQYF. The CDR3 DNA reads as TGTGCCAGCAGCTCCCAATACGGGAACATTTACGAGCAGTACTTC.